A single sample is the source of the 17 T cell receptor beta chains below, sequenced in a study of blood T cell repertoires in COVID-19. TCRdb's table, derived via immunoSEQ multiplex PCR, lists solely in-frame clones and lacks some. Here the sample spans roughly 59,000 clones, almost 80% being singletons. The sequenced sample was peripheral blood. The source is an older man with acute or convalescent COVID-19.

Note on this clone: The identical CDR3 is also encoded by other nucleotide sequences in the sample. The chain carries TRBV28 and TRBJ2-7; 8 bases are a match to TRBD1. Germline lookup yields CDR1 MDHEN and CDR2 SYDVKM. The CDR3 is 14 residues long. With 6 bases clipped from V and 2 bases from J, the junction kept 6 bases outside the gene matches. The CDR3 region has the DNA TGTGCCAGCAGCTCCGGGACAGGAACCTACGAGCAGTACTTC. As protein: CASSSGTGTYEQYF.

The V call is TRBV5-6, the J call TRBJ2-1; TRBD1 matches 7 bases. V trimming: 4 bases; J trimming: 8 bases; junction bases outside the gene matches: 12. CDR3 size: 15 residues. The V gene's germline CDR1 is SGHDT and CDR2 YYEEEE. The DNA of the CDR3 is TGTGCCAGCAGCAACTGGGGGACAGCCCTCGATGAGCAGTTCTTC. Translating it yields CASSNWGTALDEQFF.

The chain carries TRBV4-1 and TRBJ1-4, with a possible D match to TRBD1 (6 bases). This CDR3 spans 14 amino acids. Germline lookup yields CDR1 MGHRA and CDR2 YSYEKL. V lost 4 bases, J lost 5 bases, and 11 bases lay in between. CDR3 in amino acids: CASSRGQGNEKLFF. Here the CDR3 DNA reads TGCGCCAGCAGCCGTGGGCAGGGGAATGAAAAACTGTTTTTT.

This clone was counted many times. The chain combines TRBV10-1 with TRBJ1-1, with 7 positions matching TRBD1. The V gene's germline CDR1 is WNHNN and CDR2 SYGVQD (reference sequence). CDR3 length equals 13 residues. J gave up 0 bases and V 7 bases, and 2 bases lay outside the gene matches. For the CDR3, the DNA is TGCGCCAGCAACGACAGGGTGAACACTGAAGCTTTCTTT. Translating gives CASNDRVNTEAFF.

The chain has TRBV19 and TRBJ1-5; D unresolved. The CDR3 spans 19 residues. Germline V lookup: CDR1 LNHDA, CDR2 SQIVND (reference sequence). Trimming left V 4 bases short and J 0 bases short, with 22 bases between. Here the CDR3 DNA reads TGTGCCAGTAGTACTAGCCCCGGGAGACTTACGACTAGCAATCAGCCCCAGCATTTT. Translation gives CASSTSPGRLTTSNQPQHF.

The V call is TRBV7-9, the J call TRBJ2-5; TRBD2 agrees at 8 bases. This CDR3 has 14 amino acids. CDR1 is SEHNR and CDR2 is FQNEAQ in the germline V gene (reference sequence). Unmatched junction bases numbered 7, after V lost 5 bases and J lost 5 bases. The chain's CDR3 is CASSPTRGGETQYF. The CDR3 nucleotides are TGTGCCAGCAGCCCGACACGCGGGGGGGAGACCCAGTACTTC.

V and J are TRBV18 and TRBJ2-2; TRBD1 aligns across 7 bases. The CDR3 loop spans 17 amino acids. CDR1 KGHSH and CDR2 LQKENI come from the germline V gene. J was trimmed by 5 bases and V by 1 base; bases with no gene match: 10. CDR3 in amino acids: CASSPRSLRQGTGELFF. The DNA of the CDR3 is TGTGCCAGCTCACCACGCTCCCTTAGACAGGGAACCGGGGAGCTGTTTTTT.

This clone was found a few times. The CDR3 DNA sequence: TGTGCCAGCTCACGGCCGGGACAGACCTACGAGCAGTACTTC. Encoded protein: CASSRPGQTYEQYF. The chain joins TRBV18 to TRBJ2-7; 7 nucleotides align to TRBD1. CDR3 size: 14 residues. J gave up 2 bases and V 4 bases, and 5 bases lay outside the gene matches. CDR1 KGHSH and CDR2 LQKENI come from the germline V gene.

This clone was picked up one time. The CDR3 region is CASSPQYTQYF. In DNA form, the CDR3 reads TGTGCCAGCAGCCCACAGTATACGCAGTATTTT. This chain uses TRBV7-9 with TRBJ2-3, with D unclear. This CDR3 comprises 11 residues. Germline V gene sequence: CDR1 SEHNR, CDR2 FQNEAQ (reference sequence). Trimming pared 5 bases from V and 7 bases from J, leaving 7 bases between.

CDR3 sequence reads: CASSLVAGPSYEQYF. The CDR3 DNA is TGCGCCAGCAGCTTGGTGGCGGGACCTTCCTACGAGCAGTACTTC. V is TRBV5-1 and J is TRBJ2-7, with TRBD2 as a possible D gene (6 bases). V lost 0 bases and J 1 base, leaving 11 bases between the germline ends. The V gene's germline CDR1 is SGHRS and CDR2 YFSETQ. This CDR3 contains 15 residues.

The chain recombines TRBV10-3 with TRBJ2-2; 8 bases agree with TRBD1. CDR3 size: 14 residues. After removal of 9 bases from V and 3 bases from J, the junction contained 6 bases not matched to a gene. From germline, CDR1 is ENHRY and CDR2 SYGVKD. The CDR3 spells CAIGDRSDTGELFF. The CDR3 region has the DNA TGTGCCATAGGGGACAGGAGCGACACCGGGGAGCTGTTTTTT.

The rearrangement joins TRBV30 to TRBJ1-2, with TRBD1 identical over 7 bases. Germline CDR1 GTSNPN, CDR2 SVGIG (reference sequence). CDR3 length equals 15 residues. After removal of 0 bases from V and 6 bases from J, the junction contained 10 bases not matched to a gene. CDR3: CAWSVSSVGQDGYTF. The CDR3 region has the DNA TGTGCCTGGAGTGTCTCGTCCGTAGGACAGGATGGCTACACCTTC.

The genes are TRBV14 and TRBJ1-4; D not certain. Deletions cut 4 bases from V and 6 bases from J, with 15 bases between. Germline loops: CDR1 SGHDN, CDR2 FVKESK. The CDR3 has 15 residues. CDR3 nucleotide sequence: TGTGCCAGCAGCCCGGTCGCCGGGTCCGATGAAAAACTGTTTTTT. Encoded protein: CASSPVAGSDEKLFF.

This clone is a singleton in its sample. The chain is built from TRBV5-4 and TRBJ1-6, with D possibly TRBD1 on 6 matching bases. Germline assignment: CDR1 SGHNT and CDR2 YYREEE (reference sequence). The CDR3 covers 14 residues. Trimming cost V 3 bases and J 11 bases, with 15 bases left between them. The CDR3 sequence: CASSSKGDRTPLHF. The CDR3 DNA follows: TGTGCCAGCAGCTCGAAGGGGGACCGGACACCCCTCCACTTT.

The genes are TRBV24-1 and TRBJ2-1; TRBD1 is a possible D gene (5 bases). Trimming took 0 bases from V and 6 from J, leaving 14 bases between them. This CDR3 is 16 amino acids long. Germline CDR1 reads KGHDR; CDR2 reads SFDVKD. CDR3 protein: CATSDLQGRQRNEQFF. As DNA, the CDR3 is TGTGCCACCAGTGATTTGCAAGGGCGACAGCGCAATGAGCAGTTCTTC.

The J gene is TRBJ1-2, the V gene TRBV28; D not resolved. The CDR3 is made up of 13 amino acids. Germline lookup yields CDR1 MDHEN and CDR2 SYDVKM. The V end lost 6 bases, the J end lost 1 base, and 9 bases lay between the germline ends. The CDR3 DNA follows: TGTGCCAGCAGAAGAGGGATTAACTATGGCTACACCTTC. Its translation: CASRRGINYGYTF.

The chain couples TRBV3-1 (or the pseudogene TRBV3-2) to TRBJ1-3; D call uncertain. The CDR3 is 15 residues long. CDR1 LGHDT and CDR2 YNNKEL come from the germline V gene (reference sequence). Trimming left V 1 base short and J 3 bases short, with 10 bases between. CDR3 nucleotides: TGTGCCAGCAGCCAAGGTCTAGTTGATGGAAACACCATATATTTT. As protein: CASSQGLVDGNTIYF.